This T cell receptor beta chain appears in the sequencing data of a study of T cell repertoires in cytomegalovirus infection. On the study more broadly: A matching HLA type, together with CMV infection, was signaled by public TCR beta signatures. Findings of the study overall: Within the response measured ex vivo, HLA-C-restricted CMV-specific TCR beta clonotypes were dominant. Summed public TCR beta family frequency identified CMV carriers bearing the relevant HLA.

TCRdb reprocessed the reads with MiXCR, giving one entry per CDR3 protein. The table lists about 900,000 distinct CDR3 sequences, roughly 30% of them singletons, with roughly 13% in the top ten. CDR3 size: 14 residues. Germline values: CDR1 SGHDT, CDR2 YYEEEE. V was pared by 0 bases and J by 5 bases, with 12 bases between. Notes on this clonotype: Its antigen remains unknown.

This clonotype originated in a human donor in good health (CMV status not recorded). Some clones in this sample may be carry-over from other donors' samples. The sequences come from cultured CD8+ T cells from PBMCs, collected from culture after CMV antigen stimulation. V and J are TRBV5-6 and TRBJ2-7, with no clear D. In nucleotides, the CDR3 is TGTGCCAGCAGCTTGGACCCTACCGGCGACGAGCAGTACGTC. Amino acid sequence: CASSLDPTGDEQYV.